One and the same sample provided the 25 T cell receptor beta chains below, sequenced in a study of control samples from healthy donors and cancer patients. Assay: immunoSEQ multiplex PCR; the TCRdb copy retains only in-frame clones and omits some. The sample shows around 53,000 clones, approximately 83% of them seen only once. The sequenced material came from PBMCs. These receptors were collected from a woman between 50 and 59 years old with lung cancer.

The V gene is TRBV6-2 or TRBV6-3, the J gene TRBJ2-1, with D unclear. V was pared by 3 bases and J by 0 bases, with 6 bases between. Germline assignment: CDR1 MNHEY and CDR2 SVGEGT. CDR3 length: 14 amino acids. The CDR3 region has the DNA TGTGCCAGCAGTTATGCCTCCTCCTACAATGAGCAGTTCTTC. Its translation: CASSYASSYNEQFF.

This clone was picked up a small number of times. This rearrangement joins TRBV4-3 to TRBJ2-1, with 11 bases lining up with TRBD2. Germline V gene lookup returns CDR1 LGHNA and CDR2 YSLEER. V shed 0 bases and J 10 bases; nucleotides not matched to a gene: 5. CDR3 length: 15 amino acids. CDR3 DNA sequence: TGCGCCAGCAGCCAAGATATAGCGGGGGGGCGGGAGCAGTTCTTC. Amino acid sequence: CASSQDIAGGREQFF.

The gene calls are TRBV10-3 and TRBJ2-3; 15 nucleotides align to TRBD2. There are 16 residues in the CDR3. CDR1 and CDR2 from the germline V gene are ENHRY and SYGVKD. The ends lost 6 bases at V and 4 bases at J; junction bases unmatched: 5. In DNA form, the CDR3 reads TGTGCCATCAGGAGGACTAGCGGGGGGGCATCAGATACGCAGTATTTT. Its translation is CAIRRTSGGASDTQYF.

The CDR3: CASSLEGYSTDTQYF. Here the CDR3 DNA reads TGTGCCAGCAGCTTAGAGGGGTATAGCACAGATACGCAGTATTTT. The genes are TRBV7-3 and TRBJ2-3; tentatively, D is TRBD1 or TRBD2 (5 bases each). Trimming took 2 bases from V and 0 from J, leaving 9 bases between them. The CDR3 extends over 15 amino acids. In germline, CDR1 is SGHTA, CDR2 FQGTGA.

The V gene is TRBV20-1, the J gene TRBJ2-5; no firm D call. This CDR3 region has 10 residues. Trimming pared 6 bases from V and 3 bases from J, leaving 5 bases between. Germline assignment: CDR1 DFQATT and CDR2 SNEGSKA (reference sequence). This CDR3 is CSASEETQYF. The CDR3 coding sequence is TGCAGTGCCTCAGAAGAGACCCAGTACTTC.

The rearrangement links TRBV27 to TRBJ1-4; 7 bases are a match to TRBD1. Trimming removed 6 bases from V and 2 bases from J; junction bases left unmatched: 6. The V gene's germline CDR1 is MNHEY and CDR2 SMNVEV (reference sequence). This CDR3 comprises 15 residues. CDR3 DNA: TGTGCCAGCAGGGAATTAGGGGGCACTAATGAAAAACTGTTTTTT. Encoded protein: CASRELGGTNEKLFF.

V gene TRBV12-3 or TRBV12-4 combines with J gene TRBJ1-4, with D tentatively TRBD1 (6 bases). Trimming cost V 6 bases and J 8 bases, with 10 bases left between them. The CDR3 loop spans 12 amino acids. The CDR3 DNA is TGTGCCAGCAGACTGGACAGAGAAAAACTGTTTTTT. Amino acid sequence: CASRLDREKLFF.

This chain uses TRBV6-5 with TRBJ1-1; D may be TRBD1 (6 bases). Germline V CDR1 and CDR2: MNHEY, SVGAGI. The CDR3 length is 15 residues. Trimming pared 2 bases from V and 1 base from J, leaving 11 bases between. The CDR3 reads CASSYGGAENTEAFF. The CDR3 DNA follows: TGTGCCAGCAGTTACGGGGGGGCGGAGAACACTGAAGCTTTCTTT.

The CDR3 is CASSQDRGLGSPLHF. The CDR3 coding sequence is TGTGCCAGCAGCCAGGACAGGGGTTTGGGTTCACCCCTCCACTTT. The chain links TRBV4-2 to TRBJ1-6; 9 bases agree with TRBD1. J gave up 9 bases and V 3 bases, and 6 bases lay outside the gene matches. The CDR3 has 15 residues. Germline V gene sequence: CDR1 LGHNA, CDR2 YNFKEQ.

This chain connects TRBV4-1 to TRBJ1-5; perhaps TRBD1 as D (5 bases). The germline CDR1 and CDR2 sequences are MGHRA and YSYEKL. V gave up 2 bases and J gave up 5 bases, with 13 bases separating them. The CDR3 runs 15 residues. CDR3 loop: CASSQLDRFYQPQHF. The CDR3 DNA sequence: TGCGCCAGCAGCCAACTCGACAGATTTTATCAGCCCCAGCATTTT.

Notes on this clone: A read error may produce the germline difference seen at one junction end. The V gene is TRBV11-2, the J gene TRBJ2-7; 7 nucleotides agree with TRBD2. CDR1 and CDR2 from the germline V gene are SGHAT and FQNNGV. CDR3 length: 17 amino acids. CDR3 amino acids: CVSSLFGGTTSSYEQYF. The CDR3 DNA reads TGTGTCAGCAGCTTATTTGGTGGGACTACGAGCTCCTACGAGCAGTACTTC.

The rearrangement links TRBV2 to TRBJ2-7, with 9 bases that match TRBD1. Germline V gene lookup returns CDR1 SNHLY and CDR2 FYNNEI. Losses at the gene ends were 11 bases for V and 1 base for J; bases not matched to a gene: 6. The CDR3 has 13 amino acids. The CDR3 loop reads CAGRTGVSYEQYF. In DNA, the CDR3 is TGTGCCGGCCGGACAGGGGTTTCCTACGAGCAGTACTTC. Complete variable domain (other parts from reference TRBV2 and TRBJ2-7): EPEVTQTPSHQVTQMGQEVILRCVPISNHLYFYWYRQILGQKVEFLVSFYNNEISEKSEIFDDQFSVERPDGSNFTLKIRSTKLEDSAMYFCAGRTGVSYEQYFGPGTRLTVT.

The chain has TRBV19 and TRBJ1-5, with 7 nucleotides matching TRBD1. Germline CDR1 is LNHDA and CDR2 is SQIVND (reference sequence). The V and J ends lost 5 bases and 6 bases, in that order; junction bases with no gene match: 13. The CDR3 length is 16 residues. In DNA, the CDR3 is TGTGCCAGTAGTGCCCGGGACAGAGGGCGAGGTCAGCCCCAGCATTTT. This encodes CASSARDRGRGQPQHF. Using reference TRBV19 and TRBJ1-5 for the parts outside the CDR3, the full variable domain is DGGITQSPKYLFRKEGQNVTLSCEQNLNHDAMYWYRQDPGQGLRLIYYSQIVNDFQKGDIAEGYSVSREKKESFPLTVTSAQKNPTAFYLCASSARDRGRGQPQHFGDGTRLSIL.

The chain couples TRBV2 to TRBJ1-1, with D tentatively TRBD1 (5 bases). Germline assignment: CDR1 SNHLY and CDR2 FYNNEI. The CDR3 totals 13 residues. Deletions cut 7 bases from V and 7 bases from J, with 16 bases between. CDR3: CASTLQEWGEAFF. The DNA for the CDR3 is TGTGCCAGCACTTTACAGGAGTGGGGTGAAGCTTTCTTT.

The genes are TRBV10-2 and TRBJ1-1, with 9 bases aligning to TRBD1. The CDR3 is 15 residues long. Trimming took 2 bases from V and 0 from J; bases not matched to a gene: 1. The germline V gene has CDR1 WSHSY and CDR2 SAAADI. CDR3 bases: TGCGCCAGCAGTGAGGGGACAGGGCTGAACACTGAAGCTTTCTTT. Its protein product is CASSEGTGLNTEAFF.

The CDR3 loop reads CASSFGGAAFF. CDR3 coding DNA: TGCGCCAGCAGCTTTGGGGGCGCAGCTTTCTTT. The rearrangement joins TRBV5-1 to TRBJ1-1; D possibly corresponds to TRBD1 (6 bases). The length of the CDR3 is 11 residues. Germline V lookup: CDR1 SGHRS, CDR2 YFSETQ. The V end lost 2 bases, the J end lost 10 bases, and 9 bases lay between the germline ends.

The chain combines TRBV6-1 with TRBJ1-1, with D perhaps TRBD1 (6 bases). V was clipped by 2 bases and J by 1 base, with 14 bases between them. The CDR3 totals 16 residues. The germline V gene has CDR1 MNHNS and CDR2 SASEGT. The CDR3 region has the DNA TGTGCCAGCAGTGAACCAACAGGGTTCGGGAACACTGAAGCTTTCTTT. Its translation is CASSEPTGFGNTEAFF.

This clone was seen just once. This chain joins TRBV4-3 and TRBJ2-3, with 8 bases aligning to TRBD2. V shed 2 bases and J 2 bases; nucleotides not matched to a gene: 9. Germline CDR1 is LGHNA and CDR2 is YSLEER. CDR3 length: 17 residues. CDR3 sequence (DNA): TGCGCCAGCAGCCAACGTTACCGGGGGGGGGTCACAGATACGCAGTATTTT. It yields the protein CASSQRYRGGVTDTQYF.

The gene calls are TRBV30 and TRBJ1-1, with a possible D match to TRBD1 (5 bases). The CDR3 runs 15 residues. Trimming shortened V by 2 bases and J by 0 bases, and 13 bases separated the two germline ends. Germline V gene data show CDR1 as GTSNPN and CDR2 as SVGIG (reference sequence). The CDR3 is CAWSKLRGLNTEAFF. The DNA of the CDR3 is TGTGCCTGGAGTAAACTAAGGGGTTTGAACACTGAAGCTTTCTTT. Based on the CDR3 plus reference TRBV30 and TRBJ1-1, the full variable domain is SQTIHQWPATLVQPVGSPLSLECTVEGTSNPNLYWYRQAAGRGLQLLFYSVGIGQISSEVPQNLSASRPQDRQFILSSKKLLLSDSGFYLCAWSKLRGLNTEAFFGQGTRLTVV.

The rearrangement joins TRBV7-2 to TRBJ2-1; TRBD2 agrees at 11 bases. V lost 1 base to trimming and J lost 0 bases; unmatched junction nucleotides: 2. Germline CDR1 is SGHTA and CDR2 is FQGNSA. The CDR3 extends over 17 amino acids. The CDR3, as DNA: TGTGCCAGCAGCTTAGGACTAGCGGGGAGCTCCTACAATGAGCAGTTCTTC. Its protein is CASSLGLAGSSYNEQFF.

The chain carries TRBV7-8 and TRBJ1-5; no clear D gene. V lost 5 bases, J lost 0 bases, and 11 bases lay in between. CDR3 size: 15 residues. The germline V gene encodes CDR1 SGHVS and CDR2 FQNEAQ. In DNA form, the CDR3 reads TGTGCCAGCAGCCTCTGGACGGTTAGCAATCAGCCCCAGCATTTT. Amino acid sequence: CASSLWTVSNQPQHF.

V and J are TRBV7-2 and TRBJ1-1; 9 bases are a match to TRBD1. The CDR3 covers 17 residues. CDR1 and CDR2 (germline): SGHTA, FQGNSA. With V trimmed by 1 base and J by 6 bases, 12 bases remained unmatched. The CDR3 DNA sequence: TGTGCCAGCAGCTTAGGGGGTTCACAGGGGGCTAACTCTGAAGCTTTCTTT. This sequence encodes CASSLGGSQGANSEAFF.

The gene calls are TRBV6-5 and TRBJ1-4; no clear D gene. Germline assignment: CDR1 MNHEY and CDR2 SVGAGI. Trimming cost V 4 bases and J 2 bases, with 11 bases left between them. The CDR3 runs to 15 residues. CDR3 DNA: TGTGCCAGCAGTTCGTTGGTAGGCACTAATGAAAAACTGTTTTTT. As protein: CASSSLVGTNEKLFF.

This chain links TRBV7-2 with TRBJ1-2; D ambiguous. CDR1 and CDR2 (germline): SGHTA, FQGNSA. Trimming removed 0 bases at V and 2 bases at J, with 4 bases between. The CDR3 has 13 amino acids. CDR3 in DNA: TGTGCCAGCAGCTTAGCACAGAACTATGGCTACACCTTC. This gives the protein CASSLAQNYGYTF.

A note on this clone: Relative to the germline gene, one junction end is altered; a read error may explain this. This sequence joins TRBV5-6 and TRBJ2-4, with TRBD2 identical over 11 bases. The CDR3 has 14 residues. CDR1 is SGHDT, CDR2 YYEEEE, per germline. In DNA, the CDR3 is TGTGCCAGCAGCTTGGTGGCTAGCGGGGGGCGGCTACACTTC. Its protein product is CASSLVASGGRLHF.